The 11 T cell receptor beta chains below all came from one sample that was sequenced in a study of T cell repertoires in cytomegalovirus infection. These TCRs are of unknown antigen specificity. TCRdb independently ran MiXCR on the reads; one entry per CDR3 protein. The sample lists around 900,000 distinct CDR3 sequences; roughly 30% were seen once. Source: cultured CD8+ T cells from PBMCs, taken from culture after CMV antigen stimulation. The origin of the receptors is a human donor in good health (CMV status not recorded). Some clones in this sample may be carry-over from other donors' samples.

In nucleotides, the CDR3 is TGTGCCAGCAGTCAACGCGGATCCCGCACGAATGAGCAGTTCTTC. Translating gives CASSQRGSRTNEQFF. The chain couples TRBV6-6 to TRBJ2-1; D uncertain. Trimming stripped 5 bases from V and 7 bases from J, with 18 bases between. The CDR3 runs 15 residues. Germline V gene sequence: CDR1 MNHNY, CDR2 SVGAGI (reference sequence).

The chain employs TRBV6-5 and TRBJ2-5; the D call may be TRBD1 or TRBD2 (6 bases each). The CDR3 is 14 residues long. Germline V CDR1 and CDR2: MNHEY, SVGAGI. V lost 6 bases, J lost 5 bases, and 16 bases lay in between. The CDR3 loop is CASRDPGAEETQYF. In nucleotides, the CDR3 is TGTGCCAGCAGGGACCCGGGGGCCGAGGAGACCCAGTACTTC.

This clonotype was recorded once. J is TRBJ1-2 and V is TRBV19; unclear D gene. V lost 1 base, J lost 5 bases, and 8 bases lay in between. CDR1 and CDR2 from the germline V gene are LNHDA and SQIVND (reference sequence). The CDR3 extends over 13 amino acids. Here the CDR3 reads CASSIVLTYGYTF. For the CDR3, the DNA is TGTGCCAGTAGTATAGTTCTGACGTATGGCTACACCTTC.

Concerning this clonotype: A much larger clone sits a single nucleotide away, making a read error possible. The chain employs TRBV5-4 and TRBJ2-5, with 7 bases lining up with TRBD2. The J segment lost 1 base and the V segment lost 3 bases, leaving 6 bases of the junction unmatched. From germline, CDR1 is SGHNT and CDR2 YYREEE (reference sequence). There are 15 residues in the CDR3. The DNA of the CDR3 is TGTGCCAGCAGCTCGACTAGCTGGGGCCAAGAGACCCAGTACTTC. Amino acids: CASSSTSWGQETQYF.

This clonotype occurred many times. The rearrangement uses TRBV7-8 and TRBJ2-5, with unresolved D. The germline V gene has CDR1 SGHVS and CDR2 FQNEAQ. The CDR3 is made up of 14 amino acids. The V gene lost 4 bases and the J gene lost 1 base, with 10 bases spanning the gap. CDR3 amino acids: CASSSLGSQETQYF. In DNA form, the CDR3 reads TGTGCCAGCAGCTCCCTCGGCTCCCAAGAGACCCAGTACTTC.

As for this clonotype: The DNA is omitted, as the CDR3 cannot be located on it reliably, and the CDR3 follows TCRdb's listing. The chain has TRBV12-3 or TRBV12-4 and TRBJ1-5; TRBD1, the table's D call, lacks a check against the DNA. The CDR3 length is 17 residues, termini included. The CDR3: CASSSSGAIMFNQPQHF.

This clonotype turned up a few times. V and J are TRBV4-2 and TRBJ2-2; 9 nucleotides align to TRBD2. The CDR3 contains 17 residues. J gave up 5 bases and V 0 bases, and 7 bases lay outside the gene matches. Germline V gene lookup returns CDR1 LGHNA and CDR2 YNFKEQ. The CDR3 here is CASSQDRSGGRTGELFF. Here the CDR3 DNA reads TGTGCCAGCAGCCAAGATAGGAGCGGGGGGAGGACCGGGGAGCTGTTTTTT.

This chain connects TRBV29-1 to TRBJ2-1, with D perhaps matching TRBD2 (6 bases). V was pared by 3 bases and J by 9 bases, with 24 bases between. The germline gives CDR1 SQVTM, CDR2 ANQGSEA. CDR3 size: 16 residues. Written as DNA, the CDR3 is TGCAGCGTTGATCACAACGGGGCGGGGCGCTTACTTGAGCAGTTCTTC. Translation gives CSVDHNGAGRLLEQFF.

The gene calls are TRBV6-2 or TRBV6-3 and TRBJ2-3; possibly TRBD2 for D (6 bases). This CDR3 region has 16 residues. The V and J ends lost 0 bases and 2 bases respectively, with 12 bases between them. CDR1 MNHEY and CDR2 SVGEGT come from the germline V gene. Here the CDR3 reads CASSYSEGPNTDTQYF. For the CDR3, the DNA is TGTGCCAGCAGTTACTCGGAGGGACCAAACACAGATACGCAGTATTTT.

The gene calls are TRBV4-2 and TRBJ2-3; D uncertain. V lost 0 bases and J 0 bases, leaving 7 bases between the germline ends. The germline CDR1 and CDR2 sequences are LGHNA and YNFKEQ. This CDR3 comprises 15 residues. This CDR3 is CASSQEKASTDTQYF. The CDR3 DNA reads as TGTGCCAGCAGCCAAGAGAAGGCTAGCACAGATACGCAGTATTTT.

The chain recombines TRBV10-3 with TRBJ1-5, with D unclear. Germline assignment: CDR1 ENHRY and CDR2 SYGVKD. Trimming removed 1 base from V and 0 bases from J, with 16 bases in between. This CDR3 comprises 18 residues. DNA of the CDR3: TGTGCCATCAGTGAGTGGGCCCTCGGACGGTTTAGCAATCAGCCCCAGCATTTT. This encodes CAISEWALGRFSNQPQHF.